This TCR beta chain was recovered during a study of T cells in Graves' hyperthyroidism and ophthalmopathy. What was amplified from RNA transcripts were TCR beta CDR3 regions. In the first-round RT-PCR of the TCR CDR3, the HTBI primer set was used. TCRdb independently ran MiXCR on the multiplex PCR reads; one entry per CDR3 protein. This sample has about 290,000 distinct CDR3 sequences, with more than 15% found just once. Study-level findings and limits: Among thyroid clonotypes expanded above 0.001, most also appeared in blood.

This clonotype was counted at least ten times. As yet, its antigen is unknown. This clonotype was obtained from a woman aged 55-69 years with Graves' ophthalmopathy. The sample consisted of blood.

The CDR3 DNA reads as TGTGCCAGCAGTTTTGGGGGGTCAAACATTCAGTACTTC. Protein sequence: CASSFGGSNIQYF. The V gene is TRBV27, the J gene TRBJ2-4; D might be TRBD2 (6 bases). The V and J ends lost 3 bases and 6 bases respectively, with 9 bases between them. Looked up from germline, CDR1 is MNHEY and CDR2 is SMNVEV (reference sequence). The CDR3 is 13 residues long.